The source of this T cell receptor (beta chain) is a study of blood T cell repertoires in COVID-19. Study at large: Researchers got acute and convalescent COVID-19 samples from the United States, Italy and Spain. From T cells, B-cell-depleted T cells, or PBMCs came the material, which was cDNA or gDNA.

Under the authors' procedure: Amplifying reference gene primers gave estimates of nucleated cell counts. Generated by immunoSEQ multiplex PCR, the TCRdb table keeps only in-frame clones and is missing some. V and J calls and clone size are as listed in that table; D and trimming were resolved from the DNA. Of 35,000 to 45,000 clones in the sample, 80% to 90% were seen once. The V gene lost 7 bases and the J gene lost 12 bases, with 13 bases spanning the gap. Germline V gene sequence: CDR1 MNHEY, CDR2 SVGAGI. The CDR3 is 11 residues long. This sequence was found in a human donor in a cohort sampled during active COVID-19. The material sequenced was peripheral blood. V gene TRBV6-5 combines with J gene TRBJ2-1; a weak D match, TRBD1 (6 bases). For the CDR3, the DNA is TGTGCCAGCACTACAGGGACGTTGCAGTTCTTC. Its protein product is CASTTGTLQFF.